The clone carrying this TCR beta chain turned up a few times. This record belongs to a study of cytomegalovirus exposure and HLA in healthy donors. From germline, CDR1 is ENHRY and CDR2 SYGVKD. The CDR3 is 17 amino acids. V was pared by 2 bases and J by 6 bases, with 20 bases between. A multiplex PCR was run with 60 Vbeta primers and 13 Jbeta primers. This table comes from immunoSEQ multiplex PCR, and its TCRdb copy is limited to in-frame clones, with some not included. The data hold roughly 100,000 clones, with 76% observed a single time. The sequenced sample was PBMCs. The gene calls are TRBV10-3 and TRBJ2-1, with a tentative D call TRBD1 (6 bases). The clonotype originates from a man aged 40-49 years in good health and CMV-seropositive. The DNA of the CDR3 is TGTGCCATCAGTGAGCCCCCTACAGGGTTCCTCGTCAATGAGCAGTTCTTC. Its translation: CAISEPPTGFLVNEQFF.